These T cell receptor beta chains were read from a single sample in a study of blood T cell repertoires in COVID-19. Assay: immunoSEQ multiplex PCR; the TCRdb copy retains only in-frame clones and omits some. The data contain roughly 190,000 clones, about four fifths of them singletons. The specimen was PBMCs or T cells enriched from blood (not recorded which). These receptors were taken from a woman in her 30s who had recovered from COVID-19. Both conserved end residues are part of each CDR3. Each record gives: clone size, D gene, V gene, J gene, CDR3 protein, CDR3 DNA. D genes are given only for firm matches. Clone size is not always given. Where it is, it says once, few, many or a class for expanded clones.

.	.	TRBV4-1	TRBJ1-1	CASSQDSERGGRDTEAFF	TGCGCCAGCAGCCAAGACTCGGAGAGGGGGGGCCGGGACACTGAAGCTTTCTTT
.	.	TRBV7-2	TRBJ2-4	CASSPIVTPGNIQYF	TGTGCCAGCAGCCCTATAGTGACTCCAGGGAACATTCAGTACTTC
once	TRBD1	TRBV10-2	TRBJ1-1	CASSTQGATEAFF	TGCGCCAGCAGTACACAGGGGGCTACTGAAGCTTTCTTT
.	.	TRBV27	TRBJ1-1	CASSLCRESSCLNTEAFF	TGTGCCAGCAGTTTATGCCGGGAGAGCTCCTGTTTGAACACTGAAGCTTTCTTT
once	.	TRBV4-2	TRBJ1-2	CASSQGQVGPYGYTF	TGTGCCAGCAGCCAAGGGCAGGTCGGTCCCTATGGCTACACCTTC
.	.	TRBV28	TRBJ1-5	CASSSPGGNQPQHF	TGTGCCAGCAGTTCCCCCGGGGGCAATCAGCCCCAGCATTTT
.	TRBD1	TRBV7-2	TRBJ1-5	CASSLDWTGAITGNQPQHF	TGTGCCAGCAGCTTAGATTGGACAGGGGCGATTACGGGCAATCAGCCCCAGCATTTT
.	TRBD1	TRBV9	TRBJ2-3	CASSVWDSYTDTQYF	TGTGCCAGCAGCGTATGGGACAGCTACACAGATACGCAGTATTTT
.	TRBD2	TRBV7-2	TRBJ2-3	CASSLQSGATDTQYF	TGTGCCAGCAGCTTACAAAGCGGGGCCACAGATACGCAGTATTTT
.	.	TRBV7-8	TRBJ1-1	CASSLAGGPNTEAFF	TGTGCCAGCAGCTTAGCAGGAGGACCGAACACTGAAGCTTTCTTT
.	.	TRBV7-9	TRBJ1-3	CASSLGGKLGVGNTIYF	TGTGCCAGCAGCTTAGGCGGGAAATTGGGGGTCGGAAACACCATATATTTT
once	.	TRBV9	TRBJ2-5	CASSVGAGVKAGLQETQYF	TGTGCCAGCAGCGTAGGGGCAGGGGTAAAAGCGGGGCTACAAGAGACCCAGTACTTC
.	.	TRBV10-3	TRBJ1-5	CAIRSDRAHSNQPQHF	TGTGCCATCAGATCCGACAGAGCCCATAGCAATCAGCCCCAGCATTTT
once	TRBD2	TRBV28	TRBJ2-1	CAGGGRTYNEQFF	TGTGCCGGGGGCGGGAGGACATACAATGAGCAGTTCTTC
.	TRBD2	TRBV5-1	TRBJ2-3	CASRLAGLTDTQYF	TGCGCCAGCCGCCTAGCGGGATTGACAGATACGCAGTATTTT
.	TRBD1	TRBV28	TRBJ1-1	CASSFSFQTWDRRGNTEAFF	TGTGCCAGCAGTTTTAGCTTCCAAACCTGGGACAGGAGGGGGAACACTGAAGCTTTCTTT
once	.	TRBV7-2	TRBJ2-1	CASSPRDDPYNEQFF	TGTGCCAGCAGCCCGCGGGACGACCCCTACAATGAGCAGTTCTTC
.	.	TRBV18	TRBJ1-4	CASSPLSGSPNEKLFF	TGTGCCAGCTCACCACTCTCGGGGTCGCCTAATGAAAAACTGTTTTTT
.	.	TRBV11-2	TRBJ2-3	CASTVSTDTQYF	TGTGCCAGCACTGTCAGCACAGATACGCAGTATTTT
.	.	TRBV11-1	TRBJ2-2	CASSLEGQGNTGELFF	TGTGCCAGCAGCTTAGAGGGACAAGGGAACACCGGGGAGCTGTTTTTT
.	.	TRBV4-1	TRBJ1-1	CASSQDPRGTLDTEAFF	TGCGCCAGCAGCCAAGATCCCCGGGGGACTCTGGACACTGAAGCTTTCTTT
.	TRBD1	TRBV9	TRBJ1-2	CASSPPGLDRGGYGYTF	TGTGCCAGCAGCCCTCCCGGGTTGGACAGGGGGGGTTATGGCTACACCTTC
.	TRBD2	TRBV3-1/TRBV3-2	TRBJ2-5	CASSQVGLAGPQETQYF	TGTGCCAGCAGCCAAGTGGGGCTAGCGGGGCCTCAGGAGACCCAGTACTTC
.	.	TRBV28	TRBJ2-7	CASRNHGLGYEQYF	TGTGCCAGCAGGAACCACGGTCTCGGCTACGAGCAGTACTTC